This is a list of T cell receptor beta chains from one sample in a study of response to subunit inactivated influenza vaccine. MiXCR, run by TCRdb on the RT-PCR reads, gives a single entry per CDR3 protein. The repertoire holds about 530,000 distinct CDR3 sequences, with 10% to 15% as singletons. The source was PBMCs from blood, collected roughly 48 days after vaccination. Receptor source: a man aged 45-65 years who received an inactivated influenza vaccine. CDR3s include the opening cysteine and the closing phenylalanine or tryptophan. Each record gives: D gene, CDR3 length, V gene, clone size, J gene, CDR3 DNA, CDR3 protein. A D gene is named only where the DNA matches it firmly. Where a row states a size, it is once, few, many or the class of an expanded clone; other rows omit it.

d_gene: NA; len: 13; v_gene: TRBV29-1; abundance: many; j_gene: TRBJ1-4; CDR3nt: TGCAGCGTTTTAGGGCCGGACGGTGAAAAACTGTTTTTT; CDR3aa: CSVLGPDGEKLFF
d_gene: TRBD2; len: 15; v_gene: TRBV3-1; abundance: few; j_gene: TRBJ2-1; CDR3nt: TGTGCCAGCAGCCAAGGACGGCTAGCGGGGGGCGAGCAGTTCTTC; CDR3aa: CASSQGRLAGGEQFF
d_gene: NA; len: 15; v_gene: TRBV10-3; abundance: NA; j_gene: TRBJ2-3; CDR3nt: TGTGCCACCAGCGGGTCCGATGTGGTCACAGATACGCAGTATTTT; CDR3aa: CATSGSDVVTDTQYF
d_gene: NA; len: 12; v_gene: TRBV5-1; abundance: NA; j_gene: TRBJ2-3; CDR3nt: TGCGCCAGAAGGAGTATGGCAGATACGCAGTATTTT; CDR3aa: CARRSMADTQYF
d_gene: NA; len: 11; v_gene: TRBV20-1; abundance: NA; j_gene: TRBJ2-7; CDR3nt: TGCAGTGCTAGGTTTATGGCCGAGCAGTACTTC; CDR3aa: CSARFMAEQYF
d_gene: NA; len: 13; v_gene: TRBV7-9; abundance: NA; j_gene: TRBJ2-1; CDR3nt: TGTGCCAGCAGCTTAGAGGTGGACAATGAGCAGTTCTTC; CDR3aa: CASSLEVDNEQFF
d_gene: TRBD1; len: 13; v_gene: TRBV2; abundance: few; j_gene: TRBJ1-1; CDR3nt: TGTGCCACCCTAACTGACAGGGACACTGAAGCTTTCTTT; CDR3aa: CATLTDRDTEAFF
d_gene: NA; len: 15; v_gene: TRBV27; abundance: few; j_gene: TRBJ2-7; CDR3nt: TGTGCCAGCAGTGCTCAGGGGTCCTACTCCTACGAGCAGTACTTC; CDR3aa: CASSAQGSYSYEQYF
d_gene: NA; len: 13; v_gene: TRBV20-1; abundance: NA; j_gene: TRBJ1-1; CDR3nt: TGCAGTGCCGAGGCCTCATTAAACACTGAAGCTTTCTTT; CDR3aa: CSAEASLNTEAFF
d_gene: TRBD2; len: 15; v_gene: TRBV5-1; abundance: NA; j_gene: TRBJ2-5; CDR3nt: TGCGCCAGCAGCTTGGCTAGCGGGAGACTGGAGACCCAGTACTTC; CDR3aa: CASSLASGRLETQYF
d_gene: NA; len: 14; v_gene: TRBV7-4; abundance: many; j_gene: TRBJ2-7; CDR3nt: TGTGCCAGCAGCTTCGGCCGCCCTGGTTACGAGCAGTACTTC; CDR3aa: CASSFGRPGYEQYF
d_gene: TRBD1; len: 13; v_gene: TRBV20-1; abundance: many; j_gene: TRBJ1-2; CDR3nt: TGCAGTGCTAGAGAGGGACAGCACTATGGCTACACCTTC; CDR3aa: CSAREGQHYGYTF
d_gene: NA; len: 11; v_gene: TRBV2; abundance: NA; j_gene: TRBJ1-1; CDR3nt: TGTGCCAGCAACCTCGGACAGGAAGCTTTCTTT; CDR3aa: CASNLGQEAFF
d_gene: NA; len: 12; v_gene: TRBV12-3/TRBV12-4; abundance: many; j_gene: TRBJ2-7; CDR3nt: TGTGCCAGCAGTGGAAATTACTACGAGCAGTACTTC; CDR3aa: CASSGNYYEQYF
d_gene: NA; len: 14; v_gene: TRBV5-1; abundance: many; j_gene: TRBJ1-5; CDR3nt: TGCGCCAGCAGCCAAGGAGATAGCAATCAGCCCCAGCATTTT; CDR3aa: CASSQGDSNQPQHF
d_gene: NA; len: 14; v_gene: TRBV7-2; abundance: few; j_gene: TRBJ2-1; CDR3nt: TGTGCCAGCAGCCCACCCCCCCGGGACAATGAGCAGTTCTTC; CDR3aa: CASSPPPRDNEQFF
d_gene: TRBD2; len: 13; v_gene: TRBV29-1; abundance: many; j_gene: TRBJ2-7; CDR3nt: TGCAGCGTTGGCGGGAGGGCCTCCTACGAGCAGTACTTC; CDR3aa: CSVGGRASYEQYF
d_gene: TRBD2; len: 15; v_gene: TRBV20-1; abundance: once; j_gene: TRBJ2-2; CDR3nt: TGCAGTGCTAGAGAGGAATCGGGGGGGTTCGGGGAGCTGTTTTTT; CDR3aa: CSAREESGGFGELFF
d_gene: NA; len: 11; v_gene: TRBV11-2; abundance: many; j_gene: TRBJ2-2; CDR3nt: TGTGCCAGCAGTTTATCCGGGGAGCTGTTTTTT; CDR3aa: CASSLSGELFF
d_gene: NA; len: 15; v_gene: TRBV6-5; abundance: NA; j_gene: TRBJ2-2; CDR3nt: TGTGCCAGCAGTTTATCGGTCCGAAACACCGGGGAGCTGTTTTTT; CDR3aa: CASSLSVRNTGELFF
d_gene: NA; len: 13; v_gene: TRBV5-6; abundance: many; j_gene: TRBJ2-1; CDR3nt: TGTGCCAGCAGCTTCGGGACACCAAGTGAGCAGTTCTTC; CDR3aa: CASSFGTPSEQFF
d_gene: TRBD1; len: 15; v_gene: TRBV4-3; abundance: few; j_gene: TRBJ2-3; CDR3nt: TGCGCCAGCAGCCAGACCGAACAGGGGATGGATACGCAGTATTTT; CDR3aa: CASSQTEQGMDTQYF
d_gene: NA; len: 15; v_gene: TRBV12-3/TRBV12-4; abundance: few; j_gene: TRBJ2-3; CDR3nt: TGTGCCAGCAGTTTCTCTGGGGGGCCCACAGATACGCAGTATTTT; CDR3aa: CASSFSGGPTDTQYF
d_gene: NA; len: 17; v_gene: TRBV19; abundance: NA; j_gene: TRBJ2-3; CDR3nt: TGTGCCAGTAGTATAGATCATGGAAGCGGAGTCACAGATACGCAGTATTTT; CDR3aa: CASSIDHGSGVTDTQYF
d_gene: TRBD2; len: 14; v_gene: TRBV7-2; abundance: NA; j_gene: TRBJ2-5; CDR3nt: TGTGCCAGCAGCTTACCGGGAGGGCCTGAGACCCAGTACTTC; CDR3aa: CASSLPGGPETQYF
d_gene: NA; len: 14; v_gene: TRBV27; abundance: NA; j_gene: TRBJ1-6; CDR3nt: TGTGCCAGCAAGGACAGAGGTTTTAATTCACCCCTCCACTTT; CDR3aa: CASKDRGFNSPLHF
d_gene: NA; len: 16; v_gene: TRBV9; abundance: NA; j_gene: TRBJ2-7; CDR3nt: TGTGCCAGCAGCGGCAATGCAAAGGGCCCTGCCTACGAGCAGTACTTC; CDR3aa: CASSGNAKGPAYEQYF
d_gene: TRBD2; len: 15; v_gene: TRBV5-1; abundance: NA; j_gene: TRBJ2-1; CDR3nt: TGCGCCAGCAGCTTCACCGCGGGAGGGAACAATGAGCAGTTCTTC; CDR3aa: CASSFTAGGNNEQFF
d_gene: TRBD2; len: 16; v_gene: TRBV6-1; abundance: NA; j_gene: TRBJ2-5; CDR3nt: TGTGCCAGCAGCAGAAAGGCCGGGACTAGCTCGGAGACCCAGTACTTC; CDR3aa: CASSRKAGTSSETQYF
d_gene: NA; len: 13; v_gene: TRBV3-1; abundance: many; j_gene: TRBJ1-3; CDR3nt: TGTGCCAGCAGCCAAGGAAAACGAAACACCATATATTTT; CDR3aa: CASSQGKRNTIYF
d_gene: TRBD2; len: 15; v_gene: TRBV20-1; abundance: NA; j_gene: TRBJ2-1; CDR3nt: TGCAGTGCACCTACTAGCGGGAGGACAAACAATGAGCAGTTCTTC; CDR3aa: CSAPTSGRTNNEQFF
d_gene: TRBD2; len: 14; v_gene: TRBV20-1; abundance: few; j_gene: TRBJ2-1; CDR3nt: TGCAGTGCCCAGACTAGCGGGGGTTACAATGAGCAGTTCTTC; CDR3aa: CSAQTSGGYNEQFF
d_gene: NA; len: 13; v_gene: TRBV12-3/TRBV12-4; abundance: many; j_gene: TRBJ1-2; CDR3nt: TGTGCCAGCAGTTTAGGGGCAGGGAGTGGCTACACCTTC; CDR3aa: CASSLGAGSGYTF
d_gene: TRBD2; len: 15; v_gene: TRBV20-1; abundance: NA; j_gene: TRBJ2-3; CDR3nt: TGCAGTGCTAGGACCGGGACTAGCCTCGCAGATACGCAGTATTTT; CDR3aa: CSARTGTSLADTQYF
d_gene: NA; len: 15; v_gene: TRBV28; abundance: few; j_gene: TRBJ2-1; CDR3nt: TGTGCCAGCAGTTTATCCGGGGGCCTAAACAATGAGCAGTTCTTC; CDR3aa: CASSLSGGLNNEQFF
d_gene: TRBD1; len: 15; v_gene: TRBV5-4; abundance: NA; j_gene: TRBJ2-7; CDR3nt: TGTGCCAGCAGCCCGACGGGACAGGTATTGGACGAGCAGTACTTC; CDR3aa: CASSPTGQVLDEQYF
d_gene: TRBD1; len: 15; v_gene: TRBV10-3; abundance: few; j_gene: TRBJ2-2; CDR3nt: TGTGCCATCAGCATTGGACAGGGCGGCACCGGGGAGCTGTTTTTT; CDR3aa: CAISIGQGGTGELFF
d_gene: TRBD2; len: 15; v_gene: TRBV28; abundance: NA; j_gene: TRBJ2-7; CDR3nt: TGTGCCAGCATCAGCGGGAGTCTTAGGTCCTACGAGCAGTACTTC; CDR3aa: CASISGSLRSYEQYF
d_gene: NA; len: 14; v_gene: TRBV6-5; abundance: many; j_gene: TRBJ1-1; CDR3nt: TGTGCCAGCAGTTACGGGGGGCAGAACACTGAAGCTTTCTTT; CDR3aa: CASSYGGQNTEAFF
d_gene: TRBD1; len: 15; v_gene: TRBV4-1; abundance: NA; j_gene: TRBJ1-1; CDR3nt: TGCGCCAGCAGCCGGATAGGACAGGGTGGCACTGAAGCTTTCTTT; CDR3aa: CASSRIGQGGTEAFF
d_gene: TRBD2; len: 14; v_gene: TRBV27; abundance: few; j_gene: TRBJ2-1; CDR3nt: TGTGCCAGCCGGGGACTAGCATCTTACAATGAGCAGTTCTTC; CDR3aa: CASRGLASYNEQFF
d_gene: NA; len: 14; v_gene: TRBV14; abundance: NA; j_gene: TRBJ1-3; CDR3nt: TGTGCCAGCAGCCAAGGGAGGTCTGGAAACACCATATATTTT; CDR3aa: CASSQGRSGNTIYF
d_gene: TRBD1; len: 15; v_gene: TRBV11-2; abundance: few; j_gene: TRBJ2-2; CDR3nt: TGTGCCAGCAGCCGGGACAGGGGAATAAACGGGGAGCTGTTTTTT; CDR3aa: CASSRDRGINGELFF
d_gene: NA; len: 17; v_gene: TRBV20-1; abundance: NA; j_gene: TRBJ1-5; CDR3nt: TGCAGTGCTAGAGATGTCAGGGCGTGGGCGTGGAATCAGCCCCAGCATTTT; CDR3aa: CSARDVRAWAWNQPQHF
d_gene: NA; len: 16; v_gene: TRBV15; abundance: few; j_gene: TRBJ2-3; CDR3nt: TGTGCCACCAGCAGAGAGGAGGGGCGCAGAGAGATCCCGCAGTATTTT; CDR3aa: CATSREEGRREIPQYF
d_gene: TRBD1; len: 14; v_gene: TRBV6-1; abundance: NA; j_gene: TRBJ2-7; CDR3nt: TGTGCCAGCAGAACGGGACAGGGGGCCCACGAGCAGTACTTC; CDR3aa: CASRTGQGAHEQYF
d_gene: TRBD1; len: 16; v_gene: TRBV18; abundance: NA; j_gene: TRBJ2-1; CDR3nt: TGTGCCAGCTCACTAGACAGGGGACGCTCCTACAATGAGCAGTTCTTC; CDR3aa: CASSLDRGRSYNEQFF
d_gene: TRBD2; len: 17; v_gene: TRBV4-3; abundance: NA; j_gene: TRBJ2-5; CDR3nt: TGCGCCAGCAGCCAAGTTTACGGGCCTAGCGGGGCGGGGACCCAGTACTTC; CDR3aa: CASSQVYGPSGAGTQYF
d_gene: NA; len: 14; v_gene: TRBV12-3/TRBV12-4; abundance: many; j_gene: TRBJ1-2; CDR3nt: TGTGCCAGCAGTTTCACGACGGGGGGCTATGGCTACACCTTC; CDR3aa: CASSFTTGGYGYTF
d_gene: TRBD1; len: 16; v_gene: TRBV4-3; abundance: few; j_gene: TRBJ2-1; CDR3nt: TGCGCCAGCAGCCAAGATCCCAGGGGGCAGTTGAATGAGCAGTTCTTC; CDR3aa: CASSQDPRGQLNEQFF
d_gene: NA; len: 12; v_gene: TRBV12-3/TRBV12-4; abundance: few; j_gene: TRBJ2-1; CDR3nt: TGTGCCAGCAGTTTCGCGTACAATGAGCAGTTCTTC; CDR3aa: CASSFAYNEQFF
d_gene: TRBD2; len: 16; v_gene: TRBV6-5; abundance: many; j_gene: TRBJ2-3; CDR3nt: TGTGCCAGCAGTCGCCGACTAGCGGGGGGCACAGATACGCAGTATTTT; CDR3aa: CASSRRLAGGTDTQYF
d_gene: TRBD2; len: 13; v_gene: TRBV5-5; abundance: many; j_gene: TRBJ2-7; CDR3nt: TGTGCCAGCAGTCCGACTAGCGGCTACGAGCAGTACTTC; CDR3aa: CASSPTSGYEQYF